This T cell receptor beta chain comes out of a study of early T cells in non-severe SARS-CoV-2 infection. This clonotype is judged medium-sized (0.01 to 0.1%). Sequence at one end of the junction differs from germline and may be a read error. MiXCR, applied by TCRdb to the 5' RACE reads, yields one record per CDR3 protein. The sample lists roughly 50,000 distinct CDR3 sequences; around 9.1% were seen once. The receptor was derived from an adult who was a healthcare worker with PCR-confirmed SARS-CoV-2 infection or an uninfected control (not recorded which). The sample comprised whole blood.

For the CDR3, the DNA is TGTGCCAGCTCGCCACAGGGTAGCGAGCAGTACTTC. Its translation: CASSPQGSEQYF. The chain uses TRBV18 and TRBJ2-7, with TRBD1 as a possible D gene (6 bases). Germline V gene sequence: CDR1 KGHSH, CDR2 LQKENI. The CDR3 sequence is 12 residues long.